These 29 T cell receptor beta chains came from one sample sequenced in a study of blood T cell repertoires in COVID-19. TCRdb's copy holds only in-frame clones and misses some; the assay was immunoSEQ multiplex PCR. The sample lists around 330,000 clones; roughly 89% were seen once. Sequencing used PBMCs or T cells enriched from blood (not recorded which). The receptor set was obtained from a young woman who had recovered from COVID-19.

This clone was picked up one time. The chain couples TRBV19 to TRBJ1-1; no clear D. This CDR3 contains 15 residues. Trimming removed 6 bases from V and 4 bases from J, with 18 bases in between. Per the germline V gene, CDR1 is LNHDA and CDR2 is SQIVND (reference sequence). The DNA of the CDR3 is TGTGCCAGTAGCCCTGTAGAGGGATCATTCACTGAAGCTTTCTTT. Protein product: CASSPVEGSFTEAFF. Looking up the rest from reference TRBV19 and TRBJ1-1 gives the full variable domain: DGGITQSPKYLFRKEGQNVTLSCEQNLNHDAMYWYRQDPGQGLRLIYYSQIVNDFQKGDIAEGYSVSREKKESFPLTVTSAQKNPTAFYLCASSPVEGSFTEAFFGQGTRLTVV.

This chain connects TRBV9 to TRBJ2-3; TRBD2 matches 7 bases. The CDR3 is 14 residues long. J gave up 5 bases and V 4 bases, and 7 bases lay outside the gene matches. The germline gives CDR1 SGDLS, CDR2 YYNGEE. The CDR3 protein is CASSMSGKEDTQYF. DNA of the CDR3: TGTGCCAGCAGCATGAGCGGGAAGGAAGATACGCAGTATTTT.

The V call is TRBV3-1 (or the pseudogene TRBV3-2), the J call TRBJ2-1; 8 bases are shared with TRBD2. In germline, CDR1 is LGHDT, CDR2 YNNKEL (reference sequence). There are 18 residues in the CDR3. The V segment lost 0 bases and the J segment 5 bases; nucleotides outside the gene matches: 12. The CDR3 DNA is TGTGCCAGCAGCCAAGATCTCCGCGGGGGGCTGGCTAACAATGAGCAGTTCTTC. It specifies CASSQDLRGGLANNEQFF.

CDR3 in amino acids: CASRSGLAGTDTQYF. CDR3 DNA sequence: TGTGCCAGCAGGAGTGGACTAGCGGGAACAGATACGCAGTATTTT. The chain has TRBV27 and TRBJ2-3, with 12 bases aligning to TRBD2. The germline V gene encodes CDR1 MNHEY and CDR2 SMNVEV (reference sequence). The CDR3 consists of 15 residues. The J segment lost 3 bases and the V segment lost 6 bases, leaving 4 bases of the junction unmatched.

The rearrangement links TRBV11-2 to TRBJ1-2, with TRBD1 as a possible D gene (5 bases). Trimming took 1 base from V and 4 from J, leaving 25 bases between them. The CDR3 has 19 amino acids. Germline values: CDR1 SGHAT, CDR2 FQNNGV. The CDR3 DNA is TGTGCCAGCAGCTTAGGTTATCGGACACCTCACCCCAGGGTCTATGGCTACACCTTC. It is translated as CASSLGYRTPHPRVYGYTF.

This chain uses TRBV6-6 with TRBJ2-7; tentatively, D is TRBD1 (5 bases). The length of the CDR3 is 16 residues. Between the trimmed V and J ends, which lost 5 bases and 0 bases, there was a span of 17 bases. Germline V CDR1 and CDR2: MNHNY, SVGAGI (reference sequence). The CDR3 region has the DNA TGTGCCAGCAGTACACCCCAAAGGGGTAGCTCCTACGAGCAGTACTTC. Amino acids: CASSTPQRGSSYEQYF.

The chain recombines TRBV14 with TRBJ1-1; 8 bases align to TRBD1. The CDR3 totals 15 residues. The junction had 8 bases not matched to a gene; V was cut back by 3 bases and J by 5 bases. CDR1 is SGHDN, CDR2 FVKESK, per germline. This chain's CDR3 is CASSHRKTGVTEAFF. The CDR3 DNA reads as TGTGCCAGCAGCCACAGGAAGACAGGGGTAACTGAAGCTTTCTTT.

The chain is built from TRBV4-2 and TRBJ2-7; tentative D call: TRBD1 (6 bases). The ends were cut back, 0 bases at V and 6 bases at J, with 24 bases in the middle. The CDR3 runs to 18 residues. Germline V gives CDR1 LGHNA, CDR2 YNFKEQ. CDR3 in amino acids: CASSQDRIGTYQKGEQYF. The CDR3 region has the DNA TGTGCCAGCAGCCAAGATCGTATTGGGACATATCAAAAGGGCGAGCAGTACTTC.

The chain is built from TRBV28 and TRBJ2-3; 9 positions match TRBD2. With V trimmed by 5 bases and J by 1 base, 31 bases remained unmatched. The CDR3 covers 24 residues. CDR1 is MDHEN, CDR2 SYDVKM, per germline. CDR3 loop: CASSPHSVVETNPVSGSGTDTQYF. CDR3 sequence (DNA): TGTGCCAGCAGTCCACACAGCGTGGTAGAGACCAACCCCGTTAGCGGGAGTGGCACAGATACGCAGTATTTT.

The genes are TRBV6-5 and TRBJ2-1, with 10 nucleotides matching TRBD1. The CDR3 covers 15 residues. The trim removed 7 bases at V and 6 bases at J, leaving 9 bases unmatched. The germline V gene has CDR1 MNHEY and CDR2 SVGAGI. The CDR3 DNA follows: TGTGCCAGCACCCGACAGGGGGCGAGGGTCAATGAGCAGTTCTTC. Residues: CASTRQGARVNEQFF.

This sequence joins TRBV28 and TRBJ1-6; TRBD1 matches 8 bases. The junction had 3 bases not matched to a gene; V was cut back by 5 bases and J by 0 bases. The CDR3 covers 16 residues. From germline, CDR1 is MDHEN and CDR2 SYDVKM. CDR3 coding DNA: TGTGCCAGCAGTGGAACAGGGGGCTCCTATAATTCACCCCTCCACTTT. As protein: CASSGTGGSYNSPLHF.

The chain recombines TRBV28 with TRBJ2-3; 12 nucleotides match TRBD1. This CDR3 region has 16 residues. Germline values: CDR1 MDHEN, CDR2 SYDVKM. V trimming: 6 bases; J trimming: 5 bases; junction bases outside the gene matches: 9. This CDR3 is CASSLPGQGARDTQYF. In DNA form, the CDR3 reads TGTGCCAGCAGCCTTCCGGGACAGGGGGCGAGAGATACGCAGTATTTT.

V is TRBV28 and J is TRBJ1-2, with 7 bases matching TRBD1. Germline V gene sequence: CDR1 MDHEN, CDR2 SYDVKM. The ends lost 5 bases at V and 5 bases at J; junction bases unmatched: 8. This CDR3 has 14 amino acids. CDR3 sequence reads: CASSTETGRYGYTF. The CDR3 DNA reads as TGTGCCAGCAGTACGGAGACAGGGCGTTATGGCTACACCTTC.

The chain employs TRBV2 and TRBJ1-6; a weak D match, TRBD1 (5 bases). Germline V lookup: CDR1 SNHLY, CDR2 FYNNEI. The CDR3 contains 15 residues. V lost 4 bases and J lost 4, with 11 bases in between. The CDR3 sequence: CASSGSRVYNSPLHF. The DNA of the CDR3 is TGTGCCAGCAGTGGGTCCAGGGTTTATAATTCACCCCTCCACTTT. Using reference TRBV2 and TRBJ1-6 for the parts outside the CDR3, the full variable domain is EPEVTQTPSHQVTQMGQEVILRCVPISNHLYFYWYRQILGQKVEFLVSFYNNEISEKSEIFDDQFSVERPDGSNFTLKIRSTKLEDSAMYFCASSGSRVYNSPLHFGNGTRLTVT.

The chain carries TRBV5-8 and TRBJ2-5; 16 bases match TRBD2. This CDR3 has 17 amino acids. V dropped 3 bases and J dropped 5; count of bases not matched to a gene: 7. Looked up from germline, CDR1 is SGHTS and CDR2 is YDEGEE. The CDR3 region is CASSSGLAGGPGETQYF. DNA for the CDR3: TGTGCCAGCAGCTCGGGACTAGCGGGGGGGCCGGGTGAGACCCAGTACTTC.

The CDR3 coding sequence is TGTGCCAGCAGTGTCCTAGGGGTACAGGGAGTACAGCCCCAGCATTTT. The encoded protein is CASSVLGVQGVQPQHF. The chain links TRBV27 to TRBJ1-5; TRBD1 might be the D (6 bases). This CDR3 contains 16 residues. Trimming removed 5 bases from V and 7 bases from J, with 21 bases in between. Per the germline V gene, CDR1 is MNHEY and CDR2 is SMNVEV (reference sequence).

This clone was observed a few times. The chain couples TRBV5-4 to TRBJ2-7; D not resolved. Germline V gene data show CDR1 as SGHNT and CDR2 as YYREEE (reference sequence). CDR3 size: 13 residues. With 3 bases removed from V and 1 base from J, the gap between germline ends came to 8 bases. This CDR3 reads CASSSYSSYEQYF. The CDR3 DNA reads as TGTGCCAGCAGCTCCTACAGTTCCTACGAGCAGTACTTC. The variable domain in full, completed from reference TRBV5-4 and TRBJ2-7, reads ETGVTQSPTHLIKTRGQQVTLRCSSQSGHNTVSWYQQALGQGPQFIFQYYREEENGRGNFPPRFSGLQFPNYSSELNVNALELDDSALYLCASSSYSSYEQYFGPGTRLTVT.

This clone was seen once. The chain recombines TRBV4-3 with TRBJ2-1, with 11 bases aligning to TRBD2. Germline CDR1 reads LGHNA; CDR2 reads YSLEER. V lost 4 bases and J lost 7; bases outside the gene matches: 12. This CDR3 spans 17 amino acids. Written as DNA, the CDR3 is TGCGCCAGCAGCCGGGCCCTGATAGCGGGGGGGCGAAATGAGCAGTTCTTC. Translation gives CASSRALIAGGRNEQFF.

The rearrangement joins TRBV7-2 to TRBJ2-3, with 9 positions matching TRBD2. Germline CDR1 SGHTA, CDR2 FQGNSA. The CDR3 consists of 16 residues. The trim removed 3 bases at V and 2 bases at J, leaving 6 bases unmatched. Here the CDR3 reads CASSFQAGGFTDTQYF. CDR3 coding DNA: TGTGCCAGCAGCTTCCAAGCGGGGGGATTCACAGATACGCAGTATTTT.

The CDR3 DNA is TGTGCCAGCAGCCACAGGGAAGAGACCCAGTACTTC. Protein product: CASSHREETQYF. The chain joins TRBV7-6 to TRBJ2-5; D may be TRBD1 (6 bases). Germline V gene data show CDR1 as SGHVS and CDR2 as FNYEAQ. The CDR3 sequence is 12 residues long. V was shortened by 5 bases and J by 3 bases, with 7 bases between the two germline ends.

As for this clone: The same CDR3 can be traced to other DNA sequences in this sample. The V and J genes are TRBV9 and TRBJ2-3; D remains ambiguous. The V and J ends lost 0 bases and 0 bases respectively, with 11 bases between them. The CDR3 is made up of 16 amino acids. Germline values: CDR1 SGDLS, CDR2 YYNGEE. This CDR3 is CASSVGASGSTDTQYF. The CDR3 DNA sequence: TGTGCCAGCAGCGTAGGGGCGAGTGGTAGCACAGATACGCAGTATTTT.

The chain is built from TRBV12-3 or TRBV12-4 and TRBJ1-2; 7 bases line up with TRBD1. The CDR3 has 13 residues. Germline trimming cut 8 bases from V and 4 bases from J; bases unmatched to any gene: 7. The CDR3 nucleotides are TGTGCCAGCCGCCCCGGGACAGTCTATGGCTACACCTTC. Amino acids: CASRPGTVYGYTF.

The chain is built from TRBV5-4 and TRBJ1-1; 11 bases are a match to TRBD1. Germline CDR1 and CDR2: SGHNT and YYREEE (reference sequence). The CDR3 spans 14 residues. The V gene end was trimmed by 6 bases and the J gene end by 1 base; junction bases not matched to a gene: 2. The CDR3 protein is CASTGTGGNTEAFF. Written as DNA, the CDR3 is TGTGCCAGCACAGGGACAGGGGGGAACACTGAAGCTTTCTTT.

J is TRBJ2-7 and V is TRBV30, with 10 bases lining up with TRBD1. V was pared by 5 bases and J by 4 bases, with 2 bases of the junction left unmatched. CDR1 and CDR2 (germline): GTSNPN, SVGIG (reference sequence). This CDR3 comprises 12 residues. The CDR3 coding sequence is TGTGCCTGGGCGGGACAGGGGTACGAGCAGTACTTC. Protein: CAWAGQGYEQYF.

The rearrangement joins TRBV21-1 to TRBJ2-7; the table calls TRBD1, which could not be checked here. TRBV21-1 has pseudogene status. This CDR3 spans 17 amino acids. CDR3 DNA: TGTGCCACCGAAAAGGACCCTACCGACAGGGACAGTTACGAGCAGTACTTC. Translated: CATEKDPTDRDSYEQYF.

This rearrangement joins TRBV5-1 to TRBJ1-1, with 7 bases aligning to TRBD1. The CDR3 loop spans 14 amino acids. With V trimmed by 4 bases and J by 0 bases, 3 bases remained unmatched. The germline gives CDR1 SGHRS, CDR2 YFSETQ. The CDR3 coding sequence is TGCGCCAGCAGCCAGGGGGTCATGAACACTGAAGCTTTCTTT. Amino acids: CASSQGVMNTEAFF.

This rearrangement joins TRBV5-1 to TRBJ1-2, with TRBD1 matching 12 bases. Germline loops: CDR1 SGHRS, CDR2 YFSETQ. The CDR3 is 20 residues long. With 0 bases clipped from V and 4 bases from J, the junction kept 16 bases outside the gene matches. The CDR3 DNA follows: TGCGCCAGCAGCTTGGATCGGGTGGGACAGGGGGCCGCCGATCCCTATGGCTACACCTTC. Amino acid sequence: CASSLDRVGQGAADPYGYTF.

This rearrangement joins TRBV7-3 to TRBJ2-1; D is possibly TRBD1 (5 bases). This CDR3 has 14 residues. V lost 3 bases, J lost 1 base, and 7 bases lay in between. Germline CDR1 is SGHTA and CDR2 is FQGTGA. Here the CDR3 reads CASSLTASYNEQFF. The DNA for the CDR3 is TGTGCCAGCAGCTTGACAGCGTCCTACAATGAGCAGTTCTTC. Together with reference TRBV7-3 and TRBJ2-1, the CDR3 gives the full variable domain: GAGVSQTPSNKVTEKGKYVELRCDPISGHTALYWYRQSLGQGPEFLIYFQGTGAADDSGLPNDRFFAVRPEGSVSTLKIQRTERGDSAVYLCASSLTASYNEQFFGPGTRLTVL.

This clone was found once. The chain combines TRBV5-8 with TRBJ2-1, with a possible D match to TRBD2 (5 bases). There are 14 residues in the CDR3. Germline V gives CDR1 SGHTS, CDR2 YDEGEE. Trimming stripped 4 bases from V and 3 bases from J, with 11 bases between. CDR3 DNA: TGTGCCAGCAGCCCTAGGAGCGGCTACAATGAGCAGTTCTTC. The encoded protein is CASSPRSGYNEQFF. The full variable domain, completed using reference TRBV5-8 and TRBJ2-1, is EAGVTQSPTHLIKTRGQQATLRCSPISGHTSVYWYQQALGLGLQFLLWYDEGEERNRGNFPPRFSGRQFPNYSSELNVNALELEDSALYLCASSPRSGYNEQFFGPGTRLTVL.